This passage covers 7 T cell receptor beta chains from one sample sequenced in a study of control samples from healthy donors and cancer patients. Produced via immunoSEQ multiplex PCR; TCRdb's table is partial and in-frame only. The table includes 100,000 to 150,000 clones, 89% detected once. Material for sequencing was PBMCs. Every receptor here comes from a man aged 50 or older with head and neck cancer.

In nucleotides, the CDR3 is TGTGCCACCAGCAGAACAGGGGCAGGAAACACCATATATTTT. Its protein is CATSRTGAGNTIYF. V is TRBV15 and J is TRBJ1-3; 7 positions match TRBD1. The germline gives CDR1 LNHNV, CDR2 YYDKDF (reference sequence). The junction had 2 bases not matched to a gene; V was cut back by 2 bases and J by 4 bases. CDR3 size: 14 residues. The full variable domain, rest sourced from reference TRBV15 and TRBJ1-3, is DAMVIQNPRYQVTQFGKPVTLSCSQTLNHNVMYWYQQKSSQAPKLLFHYYDKDFNNEADTPDNFQSRRPNTSFCFLDIRSPGLGDTAMYLCATSRTGAGNTIYFGEGSWLTVV.

This sequence joins TRBV2 and TRBJ2-3; 7 bases map to TRBD1. Germline CDR1 is SNHLY and CDR2 is FYNNEI. The CDR3 length is 11 residues. Losses at the gene ends were 9 bases for V and 4 bases for J; bases not matched to a gene: 1. The CDR3 protein is CARGTADTQYF. CDR3 in DNA: TGTGCCAGGGGGACAGCAGATACGCAGTATTTT.

The chain has TRBV2 and TRBJ1-5; 8 nucleotides align to TRBD1. J was trimmed by 7 bases and V by 7 bases; bases with no gene match: 6. The germline V gene encodes CDR1 SNHLY and CDR2 FYNNEI. This CDR3 comprises 13 residues. CDR3 sequence reads: CASTQGAGQPQHF. CDR3 nucleotide sequence: TGTGCCAGCACCCAGGGGGCGGGACAGCCCCAGCATTTT.

Here the CDR3 reads CASSWGQGITEQYF. In DNA form, the CDR3 reads TGTGCCAGCAGCTGGGGACAGGGCATTACGGAGCAGTACTTC. The chain combines TRBV5-4 with TRBJ2-7, with 9 bases lining up with TRBD1. The CDR3 consists of 14 residues. J was trimmed by 7 bases and V by 3 bases; bases with no gene match: 8. From germline, CDR1 is SGHNT and CDR2 YYREEE (reference sequence).

This clone turned up a few times. The genes are TRBV27 and TRBJ1-6, with a possible D match to TRBD1 (6 bases). CDR3 length: 16 amino acids. Trimming stripped 4 bases from V and 9 bases from J, with 19 bases between. The germline CDR1 and CDR2 sequences are MNHEY and SMNVEV (reference sequence). The CDR3 DNA reads TGTGCCAGCAGTTCCCTAGGGGGGCGCCTAGGTTCACCCCTCCACTTT. This encodes CASSSLGGRLGSPLHF.

This chain links TRBV9 with TRBJ2-1; tentative D call: TRBD2 (6 bases). V was cut by 0 bases and J by 6 bases, with 13 bases left in between. Germline CDR1 reads SGDLS; CDR2 reads YYNGEE. The CDR3 is 15 residues long. The CDR3 loop reads CASSVVGGGLNEQFF. The CDR3 bases are TGTGCCAGCAGCGTAGTGGGGGGAGGCCTCAATGAGCAGTTCTTC.

The chain combines TRBV19 with TRBJ1-1; unclear D gene. The CDR3 loop spans 14 amino acids. V lost 1 base to trimming and J lost 0 bases, with 6 bases between them. CDR1 is LNHDA, CDR2 SQIVND, per germline (reference sequence). The CDR3 bases are TGTGCCAGTAGTATAGCCAGAATGAACACTGAAGCTTTCTTT. It yields the protein CASSIARMNTEAFF.